The source of this TCR beta chain is a study of blood T cell repertoires in COVID-19. Cohorts were determined from participant-reported clinical history. The method was immunoSEQ multiplex PCR; TCRdb's version includes in-frame clones alone and lacks a portion of them. The data hold under 200,000 clones, with roughly 90% observed a single time. J was trimmed by 5 bases and V by 5 bases; bases with no gene match: 16. The CDR3 covers 17 residues. Germline V lookup: CDR1 SGHAT, CDR2 FQNNGV. The rearrangement links TRBV11-2 to TRBJ1-2, with 8 bases matching TRBD1. This clonotype was obtained from a woman aged 45-65 years who had recovered from COVID-19. Sequences were obtained from PBMCs or T cells enriched from blood (not recorded which). Written as DNA, the CDR3 is TGTGCCAGCAGCCCAATAACGGGCAGGGGGCCAGTGTATGGCTACACCTTC. It yields the protein CASSPITGRGPVYGYTF.